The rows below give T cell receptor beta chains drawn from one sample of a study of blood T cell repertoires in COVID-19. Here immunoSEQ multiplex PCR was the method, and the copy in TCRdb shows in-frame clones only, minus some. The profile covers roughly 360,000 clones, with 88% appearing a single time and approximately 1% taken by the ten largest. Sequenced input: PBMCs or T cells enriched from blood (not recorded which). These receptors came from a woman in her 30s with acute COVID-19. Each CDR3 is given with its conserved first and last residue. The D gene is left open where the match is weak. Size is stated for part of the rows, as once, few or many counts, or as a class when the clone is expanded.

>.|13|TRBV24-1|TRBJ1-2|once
TGTGCCACCAGTGATTTCGGGATGGATGGCTACACCTTC
CATSDFGMDGYTF
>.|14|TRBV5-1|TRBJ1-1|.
TGCGCCAGCAGATTATATCAGGGGAACACTGAAGCTTTCTTT
CASRLYQGNTEAFF
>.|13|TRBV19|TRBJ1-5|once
TGTGCCAGTAGTGCGTATAGCAATCAGCCCCAGCATTTT
CASSAYSNQPQHF
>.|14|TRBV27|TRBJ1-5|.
TGTGCCAGCAGTTTACTAGGTTCCGGGCAGCCCCAGCATTTT
CASSLLGSGQPQHF
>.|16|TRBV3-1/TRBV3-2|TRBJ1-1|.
TGTGCCAGCAGCCGGTCCTCAGGGGAGACCAACACTGAAGCTTTCTTT
CASSRSSGETNTEAFF
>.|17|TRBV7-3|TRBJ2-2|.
TGTGCCAGCAGCTCCGCACCCCGGGACATCGGTACCGGGGAGCTGTTTTTT
CASSSAPRDIGTGELFF
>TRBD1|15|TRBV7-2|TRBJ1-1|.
TGTGCCAGCAGCTCCCACAGGGGGTGGGACACTGAAGCTTTCTTT
CASSSHRGWDTEAFF
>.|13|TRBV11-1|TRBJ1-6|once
TGTGCCAGCAGCTTACGGTCGAATTCACCCCTCCACTTT
CASSLRSNSPLHF
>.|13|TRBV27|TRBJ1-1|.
TGTGCCAGCAGTTGGATCCAGGACACTGAAGCTTTCTTT
CASSWIQDTEAFF
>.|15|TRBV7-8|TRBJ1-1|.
TGTGCCAGCAGCTTTGATGGACTTATGAACACTGAAGCTTTCTTT
CASSFDGLMNTEAFF
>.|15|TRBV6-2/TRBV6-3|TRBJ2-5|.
TGTGCCAGCAGTTACGGGACTTCAGCAGGGGAGACCCAGTACTTC
CASSYGTSAGETQYF
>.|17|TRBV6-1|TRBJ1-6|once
TGTGCCAGCAGTGAGGGGGGAACAGCGCGGCCGGTTTCACCCCTCCACTTT
CASSEGGTARPVSPLHF
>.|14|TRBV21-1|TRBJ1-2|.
TGTGCCAGCAGCAAAGAGTTCAGGGACTATGGCTACACCTTC
CASSKEFRDYGYTF
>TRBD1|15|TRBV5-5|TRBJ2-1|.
TGTGCCAGCAGTTATGACAGGGGCAATTACAATGAGCAGTTCTTC
CASSYDRGNYNEQFF
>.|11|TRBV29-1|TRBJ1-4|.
TGCAGCGTTGAAAGTGTCGGAAAACTGTTTTTT
CSVESVGKLFF
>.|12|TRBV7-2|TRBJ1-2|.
TGTGCCAGCAGCCACAGATTCGGCGGCTACACCTTC
CASSHRFGGYTF
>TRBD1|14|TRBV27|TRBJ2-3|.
TGTGCCAGCAAGAGACAGGGGGGGGCAGATACGCAGTATTTT
CASKRQGGADTQYF